Described below is a single T cell receptor (beta chain) sequence and its context. This sample is drawn from a study of blood T cell repertoires in COVID-19. Overall study context: COVID-19 samples, acute and convalescent, were from the United States, Italy and Spain. In each case, the material was cDNA or gDNA derived from T cells, B-cell-depleted T cells, or PBMCs.

Original processing methods: How many nucleated cells were present was estimated from reference gene primer amplification. Profiled with immunoSEQ multiplex PCR; TCRdb holds only in-frame clones, not every one. V and J calls and clone size are those listed in that table; D and trimming were worked out from the DNA. The table records about 54,000 clones, approximately 80% of them present only once. Germline assignment: CDR1 MNHNY and CDR2 SVGAGI (reference sequence). This CDR3 spans 12 amino acids. Trimming removed 2 bases at V and 7 bases at J, with 8 bases between. Sequencing was done on a sample of peripheral blood. The J gene is TRBJ1-1, the V gene TRBV6-6; D possibly corresponds to TRBD1 (5 bases). The TCR comes from a woman aged 55 to 70 with acute or convalescent COVID-19. This CDR3 reads CASSYEQGEAFF. The DNA for the CDR3 is TGTGCCAGCAGTTACGAGCAGGGTGAAGCTTTCTTT.